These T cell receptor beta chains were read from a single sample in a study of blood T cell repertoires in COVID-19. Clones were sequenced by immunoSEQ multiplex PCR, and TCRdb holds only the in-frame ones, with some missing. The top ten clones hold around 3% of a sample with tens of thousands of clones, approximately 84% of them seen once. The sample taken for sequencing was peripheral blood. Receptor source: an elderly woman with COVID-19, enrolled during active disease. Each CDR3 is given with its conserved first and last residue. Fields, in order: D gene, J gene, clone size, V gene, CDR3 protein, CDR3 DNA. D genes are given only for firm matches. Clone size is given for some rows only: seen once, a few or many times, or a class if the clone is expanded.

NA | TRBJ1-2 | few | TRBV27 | CASATKEYPRGYGYTF | TGTGCCAGCGCGACTAAGGAATACCCTCGCGGCTATGGCTACACCTTC
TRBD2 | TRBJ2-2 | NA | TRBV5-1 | CASTLSRISGGATGELFF | TGCGCCAGCACCCTCTCCAGAATTAGCGGGGGGGCCACCGGGGAGCTGTTTTTT
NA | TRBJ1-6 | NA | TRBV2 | CASRQGSYNSPLHF | TGTGCCAGCAGACAGGGTTCCTATAATTCACCCCTCCACTTT
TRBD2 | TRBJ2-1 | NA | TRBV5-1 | CASSFGLAGVRNEQFF | TGCGCCAGCAGCTTCGGACTAGCGGGAGTTCGGAATGAGCAGTTCTTC
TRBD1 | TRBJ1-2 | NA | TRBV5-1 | CASSLDRVDGYTF | TGCGCCAGCAGCCTGGACAGGGTGGATGGCTACACCTTC
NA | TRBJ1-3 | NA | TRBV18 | CASSPTGVGNTIYF | TGTGCCAGCTCACCAACCGGAGTCGGCAACACCATATATTTT
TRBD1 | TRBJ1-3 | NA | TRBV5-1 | CASSTGGSGNTIYF | TGCGCCAGCAGCACAGGGGGCTCTGGAAACACCATATATTTT
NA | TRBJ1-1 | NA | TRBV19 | CASSGVAGWSEAFF | TGTGCCAGCTCGGGGGTGGCAGGGTGGAGTGAAGCTTTCTTT
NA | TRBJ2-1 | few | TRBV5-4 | CASSLQAGYNEQFF | TGTGCCAGCAGCTTGCAGGCGGGTTACAATGAGCAGTTCTTC
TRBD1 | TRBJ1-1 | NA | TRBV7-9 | CASTRGRGRDTEAFF | TGTGCCAGCACCCGAGGAAGGGGGCGGGACACTGAAGCTTTCTTT
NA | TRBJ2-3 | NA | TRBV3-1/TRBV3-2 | CASSQGFLASSTDTQYF | TGTGCCAGCAGCCAGGGCTTCCTAGCGAGTAGCACAGATACGCAGTATTTT
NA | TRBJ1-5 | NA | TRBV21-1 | CASSSIQGTSNQPQHF | TGTGCCAGCAGCTCGATACAGGGAACTAGCAATCAGCCCCAGCATTTT
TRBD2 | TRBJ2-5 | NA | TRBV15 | CATSRRPSGGTIQETQYF | TGTGCCACCAGCAGACGTCCTAGCGGGGGGACCATACAAGAGACCCAGTACTTC
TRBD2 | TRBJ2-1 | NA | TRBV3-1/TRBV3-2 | CASSQGLAGGNEQFF | TGTGCCAGCAGCCAAGGGCTAGCGGGAGGGAATGAGCAGTTCTTC
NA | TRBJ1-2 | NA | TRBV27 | CASRTASGYTF | TGTGCCAGCAGGACGGCTAGCGGCTACACCTTC
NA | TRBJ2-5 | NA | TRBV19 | CASSIPPRETQYF | TGTGCCAGTAGTATTCCACCCCGGGAGACCCAGTACTTC
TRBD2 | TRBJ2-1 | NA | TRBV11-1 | CASSLFMREFEQFF | TGTGCCAGCAGCTTATTTATGCGGGAGTTTGAGCAGTTCTTC
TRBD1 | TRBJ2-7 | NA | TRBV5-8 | CASSWAGQGLSEYEQYF | TGTGCCAGCAGCTGGGCGGGACAGGGCTTAAGTGAGTACGAGCAGTACTTC
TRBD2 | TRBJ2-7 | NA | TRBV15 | CATSPEPGLAGAYEQYF | TGTGCCACCAGCCCAGAACCGGGACTAGCGGGAGCTTACGAGCAGTACTTC
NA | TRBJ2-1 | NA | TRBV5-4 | CASSPGGAQYNEQFF | TGTGCCAGCAGCCCGGGCGGGGCGCAATACAATGAGCAGTTCTTC
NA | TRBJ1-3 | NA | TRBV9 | CASSLAGAGNTIYF | TGTGCCAGCAGTCTAGCGGGGGCTGGAAACACCATATATTTT
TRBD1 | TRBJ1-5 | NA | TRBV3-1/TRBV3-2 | CASSPRQGAYQPQHF | TGTGCCAGCAGCCCCCGACAGGGGGCTTATCAGCCCCAGCATTTT
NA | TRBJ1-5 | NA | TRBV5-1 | CASSLDRGNQPQHF | TGCGCCAGCAGCTTGGACAGGGGCAATCAGCCCCAGCATTTT
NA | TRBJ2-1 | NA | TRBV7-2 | CASGLNEQFF | TGTGCCAGCGGGCTGAATGAGCAGTTCTTC
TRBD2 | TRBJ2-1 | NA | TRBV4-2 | CASSQPGLRTYNEQFF | TGTGCCAGCAGCCAACCGGGACTACGAACTTACAATGAGCAGTTCTTC
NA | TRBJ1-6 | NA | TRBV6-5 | CASSYSEPSNSPLHF | TGTGCCAGCAGTTACTCGGAGCCGAGTAATTCACCCCTCCACTTT
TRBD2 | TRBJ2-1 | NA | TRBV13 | CASSSGGLAGAGEQFF | TGTGCCAGCAGCTCTGGGGGACTAGCGGGAGCCGGTGAGCAGTTCTTC
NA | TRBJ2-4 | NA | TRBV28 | CASSLARAVNIQYF | TGTGCCAGCAGTTTGGCCAGGGCGGTAAACATTCAGTACTTC
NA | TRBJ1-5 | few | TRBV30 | CAWSAYRGSNQPQHF | TGTGCCTGGAGCGCTTACCGGGGTAGCAATCAGCCCCAGCATTTT
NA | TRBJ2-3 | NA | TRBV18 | CASPIGDTDTQYF | TGTGCCAGCCCGATAGGGGACACAGATACGCAGTATTTT
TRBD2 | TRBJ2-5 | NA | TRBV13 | CASSELAGTQETQYF | TGTGCCAGCAGCGAACTAGCGGGAACCCAAGAGACCCAGTACTTC
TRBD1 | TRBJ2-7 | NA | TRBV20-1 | CSASRGQLYEQYF | TGCAGTGCTAGTAGGGGACAGCTCTACGAGCAGTACTTC
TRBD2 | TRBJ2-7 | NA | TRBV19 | CASSRTGGSSYEQYF | TGTGCCAGTAGTCGTACGGGGGGGTCTTCCTACGAGCAGTACTTC
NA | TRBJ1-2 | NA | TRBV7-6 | CASSLQGTGSYGYTF | TGTGCCAGCAGCTTACAGGGGACGGGGAGCTATGGCTACACCTTC
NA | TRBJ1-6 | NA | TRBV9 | CASSVGPGGGSPLHF | TGTGCCAGCAGCGTGGGACCGGGGGGCGGGTCACCCCTCCACTTT
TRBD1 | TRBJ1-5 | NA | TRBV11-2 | CASSALTGRYSNQPQHF | TGTGCCAGCAGCGCTCTGACAGGGCGGTATAGCAATCAGCCCCAGCATTTT
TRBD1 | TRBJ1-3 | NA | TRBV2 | CASRRPGQSLLSSGNTIYF | TGTGCCAGCAGGAGACCGGGACAGTCACTCCTTAGCTCTGGAAACACCATATATTTT
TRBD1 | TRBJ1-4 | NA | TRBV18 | CASSPFTGAANEKLFF | TGTGCCAGCTCGCCGTTTACAGGGGCGGCTAATGAAAAACTGTTTTTT
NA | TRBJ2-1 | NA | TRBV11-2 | CASRRVIGETYNEQFF | TGTGCCAGCAGAAGAGTCATAGGGGAAACTTACAATGAGCAGTTCTTC
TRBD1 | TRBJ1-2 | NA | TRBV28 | CASSSGGQGAAGYTF | TGTGCCAGCAGTTCTGGGGGACAGGGAGCAGCGGGCTACACCTTC
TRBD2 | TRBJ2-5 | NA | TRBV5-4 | CASSVLAGVRETQYF | TGTGCCAGCAGCGTTCTAGCGGGAGTAAGGGAGACCCAGTACTTC
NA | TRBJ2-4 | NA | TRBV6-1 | CASSELSSGDADIQYF | TGTGCCAGCAGTGAACTGAGTAGCGGAGATGCGGACATTCAGTACTTC
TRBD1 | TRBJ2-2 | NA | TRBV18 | CASSPEGTALNTGELFF | TGTGCCAGCTCACCAGAGGGGACAGCTCTCAACACCGGGGAGCTGTTTTTT
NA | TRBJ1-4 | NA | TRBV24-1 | CATPGQGGEKLFF | TGTGCCACACCTGGGCAGGGAGGTGAAAAACTGTTTTTT
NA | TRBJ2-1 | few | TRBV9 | CASSLERFSYNEQFF | TGTGCCAGCAGCTTAGAGCGGTTCTCCTACAATGAGCAGTTCTTC
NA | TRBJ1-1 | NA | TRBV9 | CASSVTGWPEEAFF | TGTGCCAGCAGCGTAACGGGGTGGCCCGAGGAGGCTTTCTTT
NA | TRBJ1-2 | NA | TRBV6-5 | CASSTLQAAELGYTF | TGTGCCAGCAGTACCCTCCAAGCGGCAGAACTTGGCTACACCTTC
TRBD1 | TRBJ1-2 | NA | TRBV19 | CASRPQGTANYGYTF | TGTGCCAGTAGACCCCAGGGGACAGCTAACTATGGCTACACCTTC
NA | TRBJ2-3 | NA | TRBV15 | CATSVDQTYTDTQYF | TGTGCCACCAGCGTAGACCAGACATACACAGATACGCAGTATTTT
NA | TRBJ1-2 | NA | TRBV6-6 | CASSYSGRVGYTF | TGTGCCAGCAGTTACTCTGGCAGGGTAGGCTACACCTTC
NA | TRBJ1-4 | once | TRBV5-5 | CASSLRVRATNEKLFF | TGTGCCAGCAGCTTAAGAGTCCGTGCAACTAATGAAAAACTGTTTTTT
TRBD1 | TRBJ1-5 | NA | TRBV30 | CAWSVAQGGNQPQHF | TGTGCCTGGAGTGTTGCGCAGGGGGGAAATCAGCCCCAGCATTTT
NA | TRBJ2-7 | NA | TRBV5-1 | CASRSPERAYEQYF | TGCGCCAGCAGATCTCCAGAGAGGGCCTACGAGCAGTACTTC